This TCR beta chain stems from a study of cytomegalovirus exposure and HLA in healthy donors. The CDR3 is 15 residues long. The V and J ends lost 9 bases and 5 bases, in that order; junction bases with no gene match: 12. Germline V lookup: CDR1 ENHRY, CDR2 SYGVKD. Sequencing used immunoSEQ multiplex PCR; TCRdb keeps in-frame clones, though not all of them. Among tens of thousands of clones, 85% to 95% were seen once, and the ten largest hold roughly 0.65%. The sample comprised PBMCs. The V gene is TRBV10-3, the J gene TRBJ2-1, with 8 bases aligning to TRBD2. The clonotype comes from a man younger than 30 in good health and CMV-seronegative. The CDR3 nucleotides are TGTGCCATTGGGAGCGGGAGAGGGGATAACAATGAGCAGTTCTTC. Residues: CAIGSGRGDNNEQFF.